What follows is one TCR beta chain and its context. Its antigen is not known. TCRdb itself ran the 5' RACE reads through MiXCR, one entry per CDR3 protein. The sample includes hundreds of thousands of distinct CDR3 sequences, 23% of them seen just once. The data originate from a study of T-cell memory formation after mild COVID-19. Overall study results and limits: The CD4+ clones that contracted clustered mainly within CM and EM, and the CD8+ clones concentrated in EMRA. Whereas later expanders leaned CD4+, clones contracting day 15 to 85 showed a balanced CD4/CD8 makeup.

Input material: PBMCs or a T cell subset sorted from them (not recorded which). The receptor was isolated from an adult woman who had mild COVID-19 (a few samples of this study predate the infection). Cell type and time point are not known.

CDR3 protein: CSGNSPTQETQYF. Written as DNA, the CDR3 is TGCAGCGGAAACTCACCGACCCAGGAGACCCAGTACTTC. This chain connects TRBV29-1 to TRBJ2-5, with unresolved D. This CDR3 is built from 13 residues. Germline V gene lookup returns CDR1 SQVTM and CDR2 ANQGSEA. Trimming cost V 7 bases and J 5 bases, with 17 bases left between them.